The following is a TCR beta chain sequence with its context. Here immunoSEQ multiplex PCR was the method, and the copy in TCRdb shows in-frame clones only, minus some. The repertoire holds some 180,000 clones, with roughly nine tenths as singletons. The source of the sample is a study of T cell responses to AZD1222 COVID-19 vaccine. The CDR3 is 13 residues long. CDR1 and CDR2 from the germline V gene are KGHSH and LQKENI. Deletions cut 0 bases from V and 1 base from J, with 3 bases between. Here the sequenced sample was peripheral blood, taken 28 days after the second AZD1222 dose. The clonotype was recovered from an adult who received the AZD1222 COVID-19 vaccine. V is TRBV18 and J is TRBJ2-5, with no clear D. The CDR3 nucleotides are TGTGCCAGCTCACCACCCGTCCAAGAGACCCAGTACTTC. Translating gives CASSPPVQETQYF.